One sample yielded the 29 T cell receptor beta chains listed below, sequenced in a study of CD4 T cells in relation to SARS-CoV-2 and coronaviruses. The antigens for these receptors are not known. Sequencing was performed with immunoSEQ multiplex PCR; in TCRdb, only in-frame clones are kept and a portion is missing. The table includes about 38,000 clones, under 85% detected once. Sequencing was done on a sample of memory CD4+ T cells from PBMCs, cultured in vitro. These receptors were obtained from an adult with COVID-19.

This clone was detected only a few times. The chain links TRBV11-3 to TRBJ1-5, with a tentative D call TRBD1 (6 bases). The CDR3 sequence is 17 residues long. Germline V gene lookup returns CDR1 SGHNT and CDR2 YENEEA. Trimming removed 0 bases at V and 0 bases at J, with 12 bases between. The CDR3 is CASSLERQDYSNQPQHF. The CDR3 DNA reads as TGTGCCAGCAGCTTAGAACGACAGGACTATAGCAATCAGCCCCAGCATTTT.

V and J are TRBV5-1 and TRBJ1-3; TRBD1 aligns across 8 bases. The CDR3 runs to 19 residues. Germline CDR1 is SGHRS and CDR2 is YFSETQ. Trimming at V came to 0 bases and at J to 1 base, leaving 12 bases not matched to a gene. The CDR3 loop is CASSLARAGGALSGNTIYF. The CDR3 DNA is TGCGCCAGCAGCTTGGCTAGGGCAGGGGGCGCTCTTTCTGGAAACACCATATATTTT.

The V and J genes are TRBV7-8 and TRBJ2-7, with D maybe TRBD2 (6 bases). Germline V gene data show CDR1 as SGHVS and CDR2 as FQNEAQ. V was pared by 5 bases and J by 3 bases, with 14 bases between. This CDR3 is 14 amino acids long. The CDR3 DNA reads TGTGCCAGCAGCCCCCAAAGACTAGTCTACGAGCAGTACTTC. Amino acid sequence: CASSPQRLVYEQYF.

This clone was seen once. J is TRBJ2-7 and V is TRBV27, with 12 bases identical to TRBD2. The CDR3 runs to 14 residues. V trimming: 4 bases; J trimming: 5 bases; junction bases outside the gene matches: 3. The germline CDR1 and CDR2 sequences are MNHEY and SMNVEV (reference sequence). CDR3 protein: CASSSLAGGDEQYF. In DNA form, the CDR3 reads TGTGCCAGCAGTTCACTAGCGGGAGGCGACGAGCAGTACTTC.

This chain joins TRBV10-3 and TRBJ2-3; 8 bases are shared with TRBD2. Germline V gene sequence: CDR1 ENHRY, CDR2 SYGVKD. Unmatched junction bases numbered 5, after V lost 3 bases and J lost 6 bases. This CDR3 comprises 14 residues. The CDR3 DNA reads as TGTGCCATCAGTGACGGGACTAGGGGCGATACGCAGTATTTT. This gives the protein CAISDGTRGDTQYF.

V usage is TRBV18 and J usage is TRBJ2-5, with D possibly being TRBD2 (6 bases). Between the trimmed V and J ends, which lost 1 base and 9 bases, there was a span of 15 bases. Germline V gene sequence: CDR1 KGHSH, CDR2 LQKENI. The CDR3 sequence is 14 residues long. For the CDR3, the DNA is TGTGCCAGCTCACCACTTGAACACGGAGGGCCCCAGTACTTC. Protein product: CASSPLEHGGPQYF.

J is TRBJ2-5 and V is TRBV18; D tentatively reads TRBD1 or TRBD2 (5 bases each). Germline assignment: CDR1 KGHSH and CDR2 LQKENI. The CDR3 length is 14 residues. V was shortened by 3 bases and J by 1 base, with 9 bases between the two germline ends. CDR3 coding DNA: TGTGCCAGCTCACCGGGACGGGGCCAAGAGACCCAGTACTTC. This codes for CASSPGRGQETQYF.

The V and J genes are TRBV18 and TRBJ2-1; TRBD1 aligns across 8 bases. The CDR3 contains 17 residues. After removal of 2 bases from V and 4 bases from J, the junction contained 10 bases not matched to a gene. The germline V gene has CDR1 KGHSH and CDR2 LQKENI. DNA for the CDR3: TGTGCCAGCTCACCATACCGACAGGGGATCGGGTACAATGAGCAGTTCTTC. Protein product: CASSPYRQGIGYNEQFF.

V and J are TRBV6-5 and TRBJ2-1; TRBD2 matches at 8 bases. Trimming removed 8 bases from V and 9 bases from J; junction bases left unmatched: 9. This CDR3 comprises 13 residues. Germline V gene data show CDR1 as MNHEY and CDR2 as SVGAGI. The CDR3 DNA is TGTGCCAGCGGTCCCCAAGCGGGAGCTGAGCAGTTCTTC. Encoded protein: CASGPQAGAEQFF.

V usage is TRBV28 and J usage is TRBJ2-5; possibly TRBD2 for D (6 bases). In germline, CDR1 is MDHEN, CDR2 SYDVKM. Trimming stripped 4 bases from V and 5 bases from J, with 14 bases between. The CDR3 consists of 14 residues. CDR3 residues: CASSSLGGGETQYF. DNA for the CDR3: TGTGCCAGCAGTTCCCTGGGGGGTGGGGAGACCCAGTACTTC.

The V call is TRBV12-2, the J call TRBJ2-1; TRBD2 is the table's D call, not checked against the DNA. TRBV12-2 is a pseudogene locus. The CDR3 totals 15 residues. CDR3 DNA sequence: TGTGCAAGTCGCCCGACTAGCGGGATATACAATGAGCAGTTCTTC. Its protein product is CASRPTSGIYNEQFF.

V and J are TRBV5-6 and TRBJ1-5, with TRBD1 as a possible D gene (5 bases). The CDR3 consists of 15 residues. With 0 bases removed from V and 3 bases from J, the gap between germline ends came to 10 bases. Per germline, CDR1 SGHDT and CDR2 YYEEEE. The CDR3 region is CASSLGGGNNQPQHF. CDR3 nucleotide sequence: TGTGCCAGCAGCTTGGGGGGGGGAAACAATCAGCCCCAGCATTTT.

The chain links TRBV15 to TRBJ2-5, with D uncertain. The CDR3 is 14 residues long. The germline V and J ends were trimmed by 1 base and 2 bases, with 8 bases remaining between them. CDR1 and CDR2 (germline): LNHNV, YYDKDF (reference sequence). The CDR3 loop reads CATSRGRVQETQYF. DNA of the CDR3: TGTGCCACCAGCAGAGGACGGGTGCAAGAGACCCAGTACTTC.

The genes are TRBV6-7 and TRBJ2-3; 11 bases are a match to TRBD2. Being an ORF, TRBV6-7 has a function that is uncertain. There are 19 residues in the CDR3. The V segment lost 0 bases and the J segment 2 bases; nucleotides outside the gene matches: 10. CDR3 nucleotides: TGTGCCAGCAGTTACTCGACGGCCGGGACTAGCGGTTCCACAGATACGCAGTATTTT. Protein sequence: CASSYSTAGTSGSTDTQYF.

The chain recombines TRBV3-1 (or the pseudogene TRBV3-2) with TRBJ2-7; the D is unclear. From germline, CDR1 is LGHDT and CDR2 YNNKEL (reference sequence). V gave up 0 bases and J gave up 4 bases, with 13 bases separating them. This CDR3 spans 15 amino acids. The CDR3 loop is CASSQDFRVGYEQYF. The CDR3 DNA follows: TGTGCCAGCAGCCAAGATTTCCGGGTTGGGTACGAGCAGTACTTC.

The chain recombines TRBV5-1 with TRBJ1-5; no definite D call. Per the germline V gene, CDR1 is SGHRS and CDR2 is YFSETQ. There are 15 residues in the CDR3. V was cut by 0 bases and J by 5 bases, with 12 bases left in between. The CDR3 loop is CASSLGSSLDQPQHF. The CDR3 DNA reads as TGCGCCAGCAGCTTGGGATCGTCTCTCGATCAGCCCCAGCATTTT.

This clone was seen only a few times. The chain joins TRBV5-6 to TRBJ2-1; either TRBD1 or TRBD2 may fit D (5 bases each). CDR3 length equals 11 residues. Trimming removed 5 bases from V and 7 bases from J, with 7 bases in between. CDR1 and CDR2 from the germline V gene are SGHDT and YYEEEE. The CDR3 DNA reads TGTGCCAGCAGGTGGGGGAATGAGCAGTTCTTC. Translating it yields CASRWGNEQFF.

V and J are TRBV7-2 and TRBJ2-1, with D hard to call. Trimming stripped 0 bases from V and 7 bases from J, with 7 bases between. CDR1 and CDR2 (germline): SGHTA, FQGNSA. This CDR3 contains 13 residues. The CDR3 spells CASSLALNNEQFF. The CDR3 coding sequence is TGTGCCAGCAGCTTAGCTCTTAATAATGAGCAGTTCTTC. Full variable domain (missing parts from reference TRBV7-2 and TRBJ2-1): GAGVSQSPSNKVTEKGKDVELRCDPISGHTALYWYRQSLGQGLEFLIYFQGNSAPDKSGLPSDRFSAERTGGSVSTLTIQRTQQEDSAVYLCASSLALNNEQFFGPGTRLTVL.

This clone was detected only once. The chain uses TRBV28 and TRBJ1-2, with 8 bases lining up with TRBD1. The CDR3 contains 13 residues. Germline lookup yields CDR1 MDHEN and CDR2 SYDVKM. The junction had 5 bases not matched to a gene; V was cut back by 6 bases and J by 5 bases. The CDR3 DNA reads TGTGCCAGCAGACCGACAGGGGATTATGGCTACACCTTC. Protein product: CASRPTGDYGYTF.

The chain carries TRBV6-4 and TRBJ1-5, with D hard to call. V was trimmed by 4 bases and J by 0 bases, leaving 4 bases between them. From germline, CDR1 is MRHNA and CDR2 SNTAGT. The CDR3 loop spans 13 amino acids. CDR3 protein: CASSVYSNQPQHF. The CDR3 DNA is TGTGCCAGCAGTGTTTATAGCAATCAGCCCCAGCATTTT.

The chain couples TRBV24-1 to TRBJ1-3; a weak D match, TRBD1 (6 bases). The CDR3 loop spans 17 amino acids. V lost 4 bases and J 0 bases, leaving 15 bases between the germline ends. Germline loops: CDR1 KGHDR, CDR2 SFDVKD. The CDR3 nucleotides read TGTGCCACCAGTGAGGGGGGCAGGTCGAGCTCTGGAAACACCATATATTTT. Translation: CATSEGGRSSSGNTIYF.

The V call is TRBV6-5, the J call TRBJ1-6; D call uncertain. The germline V and J ends were trimmed by 1 base and 7 bases, with 5 bases remaining between them. Per germline, CDR1 MNHEY and CDR2 SVGAGI. The CDR3 runs 13 residues. The CDR3 loop reads CASSYWENSPLHF. CDR3 nucleotides: TGTGCCAGCAGTTACTGGGAAAATTCACCCCTCCACTTT.

CDR3 coding DNA: TGTGCCAGAAGCTCCACATTCCTACAGGGGACGCCCTACGAGCAGTACTTC. Its protein is CARSSTFLQGTPYEQYF. The chain couples TRBV5-3 to TRBJ2-7, with 7 bases aligning to TRBD1. TRBV5-3 is flagged as an ORF with uncertain function. This CDR3 comprises 17 residues. V was pared by 3 bases and J by 2 bases, with 14 bases of the junction left unmatched.

CDR3: CASSYKSSYNEQFF. The CDR3 DNA follows: TGTGCCAGCAGCTACAAAAGCTCCTACAATGAGCAGTTCTTC. The rearrangement links TRBV6-5 to TRBJ2-1; D not certain. Trimming removed 6 bases at V and 0 bases at J, with 9 bases between. CDR1 and CDR2 from the germline V gene are MNHEY and SVGAGI. This CDR3 is built from 14 residues.

This clone was counted between two and nine times. J is TRBJ2-1 and V is TRBV11-2; the D is unclear. The CDR3 is 11 amino acids. With 9 bases removed from V and 4 bases from J, the gap between germline ends came to 7 bases. Germline values: CDR1 SGHAT, CDR2 FQNNGV. CDR3 coding DNA: TGTGCCAGTAACCGTTACAATGAGCAGTTCTTC. Translation: CASNRYNEQFF.

V usage is TRBV7-9 and J usage is TRBJ1-6, with D maybe TRBD1 (6 bases). From germline, CDR1 is SEHNR and CDR2 FQNEAQ (reference sequence). V shed 7 bases and J shed 5 bases, with 12 bases lying between them. The length of the CDR3 is 14 residues. DNA of the CDR3: TGTGCCAGCACCCGGGGGGCCGATAATTCACCCCTCCACTTT. The encoded protein is CASTRGADNSPLHF.

The V gene is TRBV19, the J gene TRBJ2-1; D tentatively reads TRBD1 or TRBD2 (5 bases each). Germline CDR1 LNHDA, CDR2 SQIVND (reference sequence). Trimming stripped 7 bases from V and 0 bases from J, with 7 bases between. This CDR3 comprises 13 residues. CDR3 in amino acids: CASKGSSYNEQFF. The CDR3 DNA reads as TGTGCCAGTAAGGGGAGCTCCTACAATGAGCAGTTCTTC.

V and J are TRBV5-5 and TRBJ1-1; the D is unclear. Germline loops: CDR1 SGHKS, CDR2 YYEKEE (reference sequence). Trimming pared 2 bases from V and 3 bases from J, leaving 2 bases between. This CDR3 is 11 amino acids long. The CDR3 loop reads CASSLYTEAFF. The CDR3 DNA sequence: TGTGCCAGCAGCTTATACACTGAAGCTTTCTTT.

The V and J genes are TRBV5-1 and TRBJ2-7; D possibly corresponds to TRBD1 (5 bases). CDR1 and CDR2 from the germline V gene are SGHRS and YFSETQ. The CDR3 consists of 15 residues. V was cut by 3 bases and J by 3 bases, with 16 bases left in between. This chain's CDR3 is CASSSTGSPSYEQYF. The CDR3 DNA reads TGCGCCAGCAGCTCAACAGGTTCCCCGAGCTACGAGCAGTACTTC.